This entry describes one T cell receptor (beta chain). Antigen specificity is unknown. This sample is drawn from a study of T cells after yellow fever vaccination. Study conclusions and caveats: Overall, a small share of clonotypes was seen in both CD4 and CD8 compartments. The bulk population could contribute abundant contaminating clonotypes to FACS-sorted repertoires. Primary-vaccination clones mostly resurfaced post-booster (about 95% CD4, approximately 90% CD8). The study found a weaker secondary response that peaked faster, day 5 versus 15.

The germline gives CDR1 SGHRS, CDR2 YFSETQ. The CDR3 runs to 17 residues. J was trimmed by 8 bases and V by 1 base; bases with no gene match: 11. Each CDR3 protein is one row after TCRdb ran MiXCR on the 5' RACE reads. Of 510,000 or so distinct CDR3 sequences in the sample, under 25% were seen once. The chain carries TRBV5-1 and TRBJ2-2, with TRBD2 matching 10 bases. Source: PBMCs, taken 15 days after the yellow fever booster vaccination. The clonotype comes from a man aged 25 to 40 who received the YFV17D yellow fever vaccine. The CDR3 DNA reads as TGCGCCAGCAGCTTGAAACTAGCGGGAATCGGTTCTGGGGAGCTGTTTTTT. It codes for CASSLKLAGIGSGELFF.